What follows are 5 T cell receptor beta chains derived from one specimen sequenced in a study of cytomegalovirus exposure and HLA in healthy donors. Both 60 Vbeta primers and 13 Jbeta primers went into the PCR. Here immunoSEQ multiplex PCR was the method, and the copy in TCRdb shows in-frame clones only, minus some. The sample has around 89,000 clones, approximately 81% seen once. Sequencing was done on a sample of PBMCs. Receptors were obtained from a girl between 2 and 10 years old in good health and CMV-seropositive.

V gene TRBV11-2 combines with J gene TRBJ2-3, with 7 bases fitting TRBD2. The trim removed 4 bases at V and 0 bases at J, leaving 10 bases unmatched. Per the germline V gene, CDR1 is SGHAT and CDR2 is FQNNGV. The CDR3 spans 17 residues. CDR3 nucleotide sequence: TGTGCCAGCAGCTCCGGGACTACCGGGCGTAGCACAGATACGCAGTATTTT. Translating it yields CASSSGTTGRSTDTQYF.

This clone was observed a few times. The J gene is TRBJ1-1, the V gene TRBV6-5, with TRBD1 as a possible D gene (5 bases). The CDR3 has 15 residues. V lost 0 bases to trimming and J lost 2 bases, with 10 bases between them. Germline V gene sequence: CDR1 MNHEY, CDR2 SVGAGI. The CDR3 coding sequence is TGTGCCAGCAGTTACTCGTGGCAGGGAAACACTGAAGCTTTCTTT. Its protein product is CASSYSWQGNTEAFF.

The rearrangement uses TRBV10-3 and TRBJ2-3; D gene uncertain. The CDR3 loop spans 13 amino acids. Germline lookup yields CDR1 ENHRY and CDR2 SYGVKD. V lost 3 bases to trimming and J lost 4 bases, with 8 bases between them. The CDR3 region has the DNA TGTGCCATCAGTGAAAGCGAGGCAGATACGCAGTATTTT. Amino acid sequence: CAISESEADTQYF.

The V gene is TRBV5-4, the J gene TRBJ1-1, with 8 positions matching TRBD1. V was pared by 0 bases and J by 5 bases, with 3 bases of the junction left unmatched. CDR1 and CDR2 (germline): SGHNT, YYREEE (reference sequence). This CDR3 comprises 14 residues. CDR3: CASSLGTGRTEAFF. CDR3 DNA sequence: TGTGCCAGCAGCTTGGGGACAGGGAGGACTGAAGCTTTCTTT. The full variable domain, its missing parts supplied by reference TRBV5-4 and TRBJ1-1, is ETGVTQSPTHLIKTRGQQVTLRCSSQSGHNTVSWYQQALGQGPQFIFQYYREEENGRGNFPPRFSGLQFPNYSSELNVNALELDDSALYLCASSLGTGRTEAFFGQGTRLTVV.

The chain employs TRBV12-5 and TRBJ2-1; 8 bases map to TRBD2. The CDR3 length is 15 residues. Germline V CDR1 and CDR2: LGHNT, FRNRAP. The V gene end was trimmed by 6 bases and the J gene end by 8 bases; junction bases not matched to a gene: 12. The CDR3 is CASGPGLGGRDEQFF. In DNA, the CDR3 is TGTGCTAGTGGACCGGGACTAGGGGGAAGGGATGAGCAGTTCTTC.